Following are 8 T cell receptor beta chains from one sample sequenced in a study of T cells in Graves' hyperthyroidism and ophthalmopathy. TCR beta CDR3 regions were amplified from RNA transcripts. The TCR CDR3 first-round RT-PCR relied on the HTBI primer set. MiXCR was run by TCRdb on the multiplex PCR reads, yielding one entry per CDR3 protein. The repertoire includes a few hundred thousand distinct CDR3 sequences, more than 20% of them detected once, and 26% sits in the top ten. The sequenced sample consisted of blood. The receptor set was obtained from a man younger than 30 with Graves' hyperthyroidism.

This chain connects TRBV7-2 to TRBJ2-7, with 10 bases aligning to TRBD1. Germline-derived CDR1 and CDR2 are SGHTA and FQGNSA. The V gene end was trimmed by 5 bases and the J gene end by 6 bases; junction bases not matched to a gene: 7. This CDR3 has 14 amino acids. CDR3 region: CASSLGQGEAEQYF. In DNA form, the CDR3 reads TGTGCCAGCAGCCTAGGACAGGGGGAGGCCGAGCAGTACTTC.

This clonotype was seen many times. J is TRBJ1-1 and V is TRBV10-3, with D uncertain. V dropped 11 bases and J dropped 7 bases, with 14 bases sitting between them. CDR1 ENHRY and CDR2 SYGVKD come from the germline V gene. The CDR3 has 11 residues. This chain's CDR3 is CASRLGDEAFF. The DNA of the CDR3 is TGTGCCTCCCGGCTCGGAGATGAAGCTTTCTTT.

This clonotype was seen ten or more times. The chain is built from TRBV6-5 and TRBJ2-5; 12 nucleotides agree with TRBD2. Germline CDR1 is MNHEY and CDR2 is SVGAGI. The V segment lost 0 bases and the J segment 5 bases; nucleotides outside the gene matches: 7. The CDR3 extends over 17 amino acids. CDR3 coding DNA: TGTGCCAGCAGTTACTCGACTAGCGGGGGCTCGGGGGAGACCCAGTACTTC. Amino acid sequence: CASSYSTSGGSGETQYF.

In its sample, this clonotype was seen many times. The gene calls are TRBV29-1 and TRBJ2-7, with 7 bases that match TRBD1. The V gene's germline CDR1 is SQVTM and CDR2 ANQGSEA. Trimming cost V 6 bases and J 3 bases; bases outside gene matches: 14. There are 15 residues in the CDR3. The CDR3: CSVARAKGAIYEQYF. The CDR3 DNA is TGCAGCGTCGCCCGGGCAAAGGGGGCGATCTACGAGCAGTACTTC.

This clonotype has just a few counts. This sequence joins TRBV11-2 and TRBJ2-7; TRBD1 aligns across 11 bases. The CDR3 is made up of 14 amino acids. CDR1 is SGHAT, CDR2 FQNNGV, per germline. V lost 3 bases and J lost 5; bases outside the gene matches: 3. The CDR3 DNA reads TGTGCCAGCAGCTTGGGACAGGGGGGCAACGAGCAGTACTTC. Its translation is CASSLGQGGNEQYF.

This clonotype was counted ten times or more. This chain uses TRBV12-3 or TRBV12-4 with TRBJ1-1; TRBD1 matches 7 bases. CDR3 size: 15 residues. V lost 5 bases, J lost 1 base, and 7 bases stayed unmatched. The CDR3 region is CASSLRQGANTEAFF. The CDR3 nucleotides read TGTGCCAGCAGTCTCCGACAGGGAGCGAACACTGAAGCTTTCTTT.

The chain uses TRBV18 and TRBJ1-1, with D tentatively TRBD1 (5 bases). The germline V gene has CDR1 KGHSH and CDR2 LQKENI. Trimming removed 6 bases at V and 4 bases at J, with 12 bases between. This CDR3 contains 13 residues. CDR3 sequence reads: CASSPAQGTEAFF. The CDR3 DNA follows: TGTGCCAGCTCTCCGGCCCAGGGCACTGAAGCTTTCTTT.

This clonotype was found many times. The CDR3 loop is CAWDAAGEQYF. Here the CDR3 DNA reads TGTGCCTGGGATGCGGCGGGCGAGCAGTACTTC. The chain joins TRBV30 to TRBJ2-7; possibly TRBD2 for D (5 bases). The CDR3 covers 11 residues. Trimming removed 5 bases at V and 6 bases at J, with 11 bases between. CDR1 and CDR2 from the germline V gene are GTSNPN and SVGIG (reference sequence).